This TCR beta chain originates from a study of blood T cell repertoires in COVID-19. Study as a whole: Specimens from acute and convalescent COVID-19 originated in the United States, Italy and Spain.

Original analysis: Using reference gene primer amplification, nucleated cell counts were estimated. Libraries were prepared by immunoSEQ multiplex PCR; TCRdb keeps only in-frame clonotypes and omits some of them. The V and J calls and clone size are taken from that table; D and trimming were inferred from the DNA. The profile shows roughly 240,000 clones, approximately 80% of them singletons. Germline CDR1 is SGHRS and CDR2 is YFSETQ. There are 15 residues in the CDR3. Trimming shortened V by 2 bases and J by 1 base, and 12 bases separated the two germline ends. Sequencing was carried out using peripheral blood. The chain couples TRBV5-1 to TRBJ1-1; D possibly corresponds to TRBD1 (5 bases). The receptor's source is a middle-aged man who had recovered from COVID-19. This CDR3 is CASSFTGTGNTEAFF. Written as DNA, the CDR3 is TGCGCCAGCAGCTTTACCGGGACTGGGAACACTGAAGCTTTCTTT.